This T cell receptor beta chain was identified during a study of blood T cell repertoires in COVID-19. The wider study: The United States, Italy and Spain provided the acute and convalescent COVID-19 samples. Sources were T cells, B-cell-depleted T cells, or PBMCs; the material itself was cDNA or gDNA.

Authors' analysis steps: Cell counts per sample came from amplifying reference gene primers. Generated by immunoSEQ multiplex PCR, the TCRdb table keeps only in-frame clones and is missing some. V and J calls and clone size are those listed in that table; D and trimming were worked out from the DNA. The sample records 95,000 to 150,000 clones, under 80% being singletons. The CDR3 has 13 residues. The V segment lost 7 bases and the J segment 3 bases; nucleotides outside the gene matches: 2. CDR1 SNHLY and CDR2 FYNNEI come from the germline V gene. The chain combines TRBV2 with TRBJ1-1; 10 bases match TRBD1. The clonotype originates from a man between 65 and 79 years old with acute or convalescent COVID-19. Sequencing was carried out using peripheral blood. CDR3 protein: CASTGQGDTEAFF. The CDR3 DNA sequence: TGTGCCAGCACCGGACAGGGGGACACTGAAGCTTTCTTT.